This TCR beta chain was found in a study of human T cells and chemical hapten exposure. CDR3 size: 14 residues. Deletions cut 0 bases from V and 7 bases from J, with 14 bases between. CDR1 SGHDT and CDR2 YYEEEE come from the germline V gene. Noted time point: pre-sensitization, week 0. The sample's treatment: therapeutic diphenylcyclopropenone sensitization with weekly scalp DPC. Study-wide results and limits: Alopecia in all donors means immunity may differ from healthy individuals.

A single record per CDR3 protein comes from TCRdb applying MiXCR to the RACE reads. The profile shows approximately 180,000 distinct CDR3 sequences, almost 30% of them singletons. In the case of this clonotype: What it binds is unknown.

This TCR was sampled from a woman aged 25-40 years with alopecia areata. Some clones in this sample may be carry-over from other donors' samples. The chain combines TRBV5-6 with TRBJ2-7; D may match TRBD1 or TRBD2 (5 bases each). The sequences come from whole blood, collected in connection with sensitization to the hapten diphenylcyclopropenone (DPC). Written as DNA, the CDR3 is TGTGCCAGCAGCTTGGATGCGAGTTGGGGGGAGCAGTACTTC. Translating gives CASSLDASWGEQYF.